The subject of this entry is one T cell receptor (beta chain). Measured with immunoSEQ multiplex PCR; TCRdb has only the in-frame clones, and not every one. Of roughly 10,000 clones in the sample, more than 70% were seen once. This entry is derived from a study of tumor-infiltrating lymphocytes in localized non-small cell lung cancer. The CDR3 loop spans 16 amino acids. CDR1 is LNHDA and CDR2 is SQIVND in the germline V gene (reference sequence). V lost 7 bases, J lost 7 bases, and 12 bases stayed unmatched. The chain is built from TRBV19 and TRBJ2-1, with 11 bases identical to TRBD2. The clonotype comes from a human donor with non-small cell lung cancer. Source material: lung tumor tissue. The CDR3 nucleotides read TGTGCCAGTACCATCAGCACTAGCGGGGGCAAGAATGAGCAGTTCTTC. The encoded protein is CASTISTSGGKNEQFF.